This TCR beta chain stems from a study of radiotherapy plus CTLA-4 blockade in lung cancer. Study-wide background: An objective response was seen in about 18% of patients, and disease control in around 33%.

CDR1 is MNHNS, CDR2 SASEGT, per germline. This CDR3 has 24 amino acids. Trimming removed 0 bases from V and 2 bases from J; junction bases left unmatched: 25. Study-wide points: Alongside interferon-beta, early blood T cell clone dynamics were reportedly the best predictor of response. The study found tumor-derived TCR clones expanded in blood after radiotherapy plus ipilimumab.

Focal radiation plus CTLA-4 blockade with ipilimumab was administered to patients who had chemo-refractory metastatic non-small-cell lung cancer. Measured with immunoSEQ multiplex PCR; TCRdb has only the in-frame clones, and not every one. Of 49,000 or so clones listed, more than 70% are singletons. Turning to this clone: No antigen is known for it.

The J gene is TRBJ2-6, the V gene TRBV6-1, with 7 bases identical to TRBD1. The clonotype comes from a human donor with non-small cell lung cancer who had stable disease on radiotherapy plus ipilimumab. The source was peripheral blood, collected from a patient treated with radiotherapy plus ipilimumab. In DNA, the CDR3 is TGTGCCAGCAGTGAAGCCGACCCGACAGGGCTGTTCGGGCCGAAGATCCCTGGGGCCAACGTCCTGACTTTC. As protein: CASSEADPTGLFGPKIPGANVLTF.